This TCR beta chain was observed in a study of OX40 agonist ivuxolimab in advanced cancers. In germline, CDR1 is GTSNPN, CDR2 SVGIG (reference sequence). The V end was cut by 0 bases, the J end by 4 bases, with 8 bases between. This CDR3 has 13 residues. Libraries were prepared by immunoSEQ multiplex PCR; TCRdb keeps only in-frame clonotypes and omits some of them. The table has some 50,000 clones, 80% to 90% seen once. The source is an adult with an advanced solid tumor such as melanoma, head and neck, liver or kidney cancer. V and J are TRBV30 and TRBJ2-3; the D is unclear. The sequencing here drew on CD4+ or CD8+ T cells sorted from blood, taken in a trial of the OX40 agonist ivuxolimab. This CDR3 is CAWSVPPSDTQYF. CDR3 coding DNA: TGTGCCTGGAGTGTACCCCCTTCAGATACGCAGTATTTT.